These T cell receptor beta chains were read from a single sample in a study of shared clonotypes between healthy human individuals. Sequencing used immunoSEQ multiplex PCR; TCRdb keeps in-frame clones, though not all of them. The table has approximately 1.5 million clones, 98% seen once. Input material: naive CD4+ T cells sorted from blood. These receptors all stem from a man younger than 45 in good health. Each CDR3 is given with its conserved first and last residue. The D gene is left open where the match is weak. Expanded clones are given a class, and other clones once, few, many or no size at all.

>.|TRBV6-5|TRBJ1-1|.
CASSPLKLEVTEAFF
TGTGCCAGCTCCCCGCTAAAGCTGGAGGTTACTGAAGCTTTCTTT
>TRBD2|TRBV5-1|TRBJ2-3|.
CASRERGASDTQYF
TGCGCCAGCCGGGAGCGGGGGGCGTCAGATACGCAGTATTTT
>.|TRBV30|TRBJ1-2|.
CAWSPNLGGAF
TGTGCCTGGAGTCCTAACCTGGGAGGGGCCTTC
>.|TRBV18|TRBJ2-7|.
CASSPPAGYNEQYF
TGTGCCAGCTCACCACCGGCAGGGTATAACGAGCAGTACTTC
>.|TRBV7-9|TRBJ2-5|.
CASSFAGGETQYF
TGTGCCAGCAGCTTCGCAGGTGGAGAGACCCAGTACTTC
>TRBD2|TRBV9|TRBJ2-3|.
CASSAFPSGRTDWWTQYF
TGTGCCAGCAGCGCCTTTCCTAGCGGGAGGACGGATTGGTGGACGCAGTATTTT
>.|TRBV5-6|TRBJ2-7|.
CASSWGLDRLAYEQYF
TGTGCCAGCAGCTGGGGACTGGACCGACTAGCCTACGAGCAGTACTTC
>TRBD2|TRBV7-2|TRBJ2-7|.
CASSLLAGGPNEQYF
TGTGCCAGCAGCTTACTTGCGGGAGGGCCAAACGAGCAGTACTTC
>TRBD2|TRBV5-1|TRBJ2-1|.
CASSQTSVMLNEQFF
TGCGCCAGCAGCCAGACTAGCGTTATGTTGAATGAGCAGTTCTTC
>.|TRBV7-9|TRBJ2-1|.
CASSPPGMWGRGPNEQFF
TGTGCCAGCAGCCCCCCGGGGATGTGGGGACGGGGGCCCAATGAGCAGTTCTTC
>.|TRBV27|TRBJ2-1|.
CASSIFPRAGNEQFF
TGTGCCAGCAGTATTTTTCCCCGAGCTGGCAATGAGCAGTTCTTC
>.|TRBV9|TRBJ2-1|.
CASSADIARYNEQFF
TGTGCCAGCAGCGCTGACATAGCTCGGTACAATGAGCAGTTCTTC
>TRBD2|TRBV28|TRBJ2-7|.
CASSPGTSGSYEQYF
TGTGCCAGCAGTCCGGGGACTAGCGGGAGCTACGAGCAGTACTTC
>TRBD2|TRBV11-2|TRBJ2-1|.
CASSLGNGLAGTYNEQFF
TGTGCCAGCAGCTTAGGCAATGGACTAGCGGGAACCTACAATGAGCAGTTCTTC
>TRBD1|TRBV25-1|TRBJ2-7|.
CASSEGARQGSREQYF
TGTGCCAGCAGTGAAGGGGCGCGACAGGGTTCCCGCGAGCAGTACTTC
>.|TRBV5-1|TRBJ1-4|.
CASSLLTNEKLFF
TGCGCCAGCAGCTTGTTAACTAATGAAAAACTGTTTTTT
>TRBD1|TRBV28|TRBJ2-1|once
CASKGWTGDEQFF
TGTGCCAGCAAGGGGTGGACAGGGGATGAGCAGTTCTTC
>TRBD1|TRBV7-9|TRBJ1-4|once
CASSSGQVGNEKLFF
TGTGCCAGCAGCTCCGGACAGGTGGGGAATGAAAAACTGTTTTTT
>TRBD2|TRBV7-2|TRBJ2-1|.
CASSLESGRANEQFF
TGTGCCAGCAGCTTAGAGAGCGGGAGGGCCAATGAGCAGTTCTTC
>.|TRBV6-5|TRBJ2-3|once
CASLKPGTDTQYF
TGTGCCAGCCTAAAGCCCGGCACAGATACGCAGTATTTT
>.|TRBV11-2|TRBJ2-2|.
CASSSPAAGPQNTGELFF
TGTGCCAGCAGCTCTCCGGCGGCGGGACCACAGAACACCGGGGAGCTGTTTTTT
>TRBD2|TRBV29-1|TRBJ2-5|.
CSAPSGGTETQYF
TGCAGCGCCCCCTCGGGAGGGACGGAGACCCAGTACTTC
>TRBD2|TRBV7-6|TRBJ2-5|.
CASSFSGRRQETQYF
TGTGCCAGCAGTTTTAGCGGGAGAAGGCAAGAGACCCAGTACTTC
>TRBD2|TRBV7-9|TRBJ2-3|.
CASSSLAGGTDTQYF
TGTGCCAGCAGCTCCCTAGCGGGAGGGACAGATACGCAGTATTTT
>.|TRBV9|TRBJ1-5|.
CASSVGQSVNQPQHF
TGTGCCAGCAGCGTAGGACAGTCGGTCAATCAGCCCCAGCATTTT
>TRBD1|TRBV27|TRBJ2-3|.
CASSAPQGNTDTQYF
TGTGCCAGCAGTGCCCCACAGGGGAACACAGATACGCAGTATTTT
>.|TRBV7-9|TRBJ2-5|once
CASSLALAGETQYF
TGTGCCAGCAGCTTAGCACTAGCAGGGGAGACCCAGTACTTC
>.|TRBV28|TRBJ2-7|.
CASSSQGFEQYF
TGTGCCAGCAGTTCCCAGGGTTTCGAGCAGTACTTC
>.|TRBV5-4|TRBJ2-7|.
CASSPPNGGAVYEQYF
TGTGCCAGCAGCCCGCCGAACGGGGGCGCAGTTTACGAGCAGTACTTC
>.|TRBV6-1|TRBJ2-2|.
CASSEGPAAGELFF
TGTGCCAGCAGTGAAGGTCCAGCAGCCGGGGAGCTGTTTTTT
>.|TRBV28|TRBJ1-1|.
CASSLPQTNTEAFF
TGTGCCAGCAGTTTACCGCAGACGAACACTGAAGCTTTCTTT
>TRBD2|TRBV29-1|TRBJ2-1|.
CSVVEIVAGGPLDLHEQFF
TGCAGCGTTGTTGAAATCGTAGCGGGAGGGCCCTTGGACCTTCATGAGCAGTTCTTC
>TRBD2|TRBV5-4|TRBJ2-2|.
CASSPLAGHGELFF
TGTGCCAGCAGCCCATTAGCGGGACACGGGGAGCTGTTTTTT
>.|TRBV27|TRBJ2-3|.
CASSLLGRADTQYF
TGTGCCAGCAGTTTATTGGGGCGGGCAGATACGCAGTATTTT
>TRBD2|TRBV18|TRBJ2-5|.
CASSPSGTRTQETQYF
TGTGCCAGCTCACCCTCCGGGACTAGAACCCAAGAGACCCAGTACTTC
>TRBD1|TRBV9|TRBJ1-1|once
CASSVGPRTGKNTEAFF
TGTGCCAGCAGCGTCGGACCCCGGACAGGGAAGAACACTGAAGCTTTCTTT
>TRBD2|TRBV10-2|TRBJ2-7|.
CASSGLAGRYEQYF
TGCGCCAGCAGTGGACTAGCGGGAAGATACGAGCAGTACTTC
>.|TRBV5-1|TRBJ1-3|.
CASSLEGNTIYF
TGCGCCAGCAGCCTGGAAGGAAACACCATATATTTT
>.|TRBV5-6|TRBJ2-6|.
CASSPLGANVLTF
TGTGCCAGCAGCCCCCTCGGGGCCAACGTCCTGACTTTC